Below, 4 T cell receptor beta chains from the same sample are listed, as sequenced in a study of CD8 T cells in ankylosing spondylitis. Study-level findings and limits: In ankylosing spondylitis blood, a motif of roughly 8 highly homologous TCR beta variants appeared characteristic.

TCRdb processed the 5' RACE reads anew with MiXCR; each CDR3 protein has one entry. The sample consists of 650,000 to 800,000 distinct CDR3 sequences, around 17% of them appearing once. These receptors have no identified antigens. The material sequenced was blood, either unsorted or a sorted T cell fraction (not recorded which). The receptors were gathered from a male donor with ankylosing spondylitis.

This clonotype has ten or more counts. CDR3: CASSKMTSSEYF. DNA for the CDR3: TGTGCCAGCAGTAAAATGACTAGTTCGGAGTACTTC. The rearrangement links TRBV12-3 or TRBV12-4 to TRBJ2-5; the D gene is possibly TRBD2 (6 bases). Deletions cut 5 bases from V and 12 bases from J, with 16 bases between. The CDR3 sequence is 12 residues long.

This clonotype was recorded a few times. The CDR3 sequence: CASSQLLTSSYEQYF. CDR3 nucleotides: TGTGCCAGCAGCCAACTTCTTACAAGCTCCTACGAGCAGTACTTC. The chain employs TRBV3-1 and TRBJ2-7; D unresolved. Germline values: CDR1 LGHDT, CDR2 YNNKEL (reference sequence). CDR3 size: 15 residues. Deletions cut 2 bases from V and 0 bases from J, with 11 bases between.

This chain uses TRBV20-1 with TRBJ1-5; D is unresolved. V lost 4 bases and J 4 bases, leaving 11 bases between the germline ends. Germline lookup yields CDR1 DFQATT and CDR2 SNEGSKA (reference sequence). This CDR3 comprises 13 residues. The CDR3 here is CSAISRENQPQHF. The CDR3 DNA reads TGCAGTGCTATATCCCGGGAGAATCAGCCCCAGCATTTT.

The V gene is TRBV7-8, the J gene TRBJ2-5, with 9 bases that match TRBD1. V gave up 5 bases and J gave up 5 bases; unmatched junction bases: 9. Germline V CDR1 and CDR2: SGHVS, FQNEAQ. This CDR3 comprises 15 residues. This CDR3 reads CASSPLTGGKETQYF. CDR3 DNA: TGTGCCAGCAGCCCACTGACAGGGGGAAAGGAGACCCAGTACTTC. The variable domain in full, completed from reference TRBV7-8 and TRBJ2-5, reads GAGVSQSPRYKVAKRGQDVALRCDPISGHVSLFWYQQALGQGPEFLTYFQNEAQLDKSGLPSDRFFAERPEGSVSTLKIQRTQQEDSAVYLCASSPLTGGKETQYFGPGTRLLVL.